This T cell receptor beta chain was recorded in a study of regulatory T cells in long-lasting Graves disease (dated by TCRdb to the early 2020s). Study-level background: In the newly diagnosed Graves' disease group, patients had been taking antithyroid drugs for less than 3 months. Persistent Graves' disease patients were compared with newly diagnosed Graves' disease patients by peripheral blood TCR sequencing and RNA sequencing. The study was conducted in China and was registered as a clinical trial. A total of 33 samples were covered by TCR sequencing, comprising 13 persistent and roughly 20 newly diagnosed Graves' disease patients. Study-wide findings and limitations: The authors acknowledged the small sample size as a limitation that may reduce accuracy. More public clonotypes were shared among persistent patients (roughly 2,700) than among newly diagnosed patients (roughly 1,000). Peripheral blood alone was examined, since thyroid tissue, which constituted the primary lesion, could not be accessed. Compared with newly diagnosed patients, persistent Graves' disease patients had lower TCR Shannon entropy and fewer highly expanded clones, which suggests clonal expansion. TRBV28, TRBJ1-2 and TRBJ2-5 were preferentially used in persistent disease, while TRBV20-1 and TRBJ2-1 were favored in newly diagnosed disease. Only the TCR beta chain was sequenced and analyzed.

The time point label of this sample denotes: newly diagnosed GD, antithyroid drugs for less than 3 months. For both TCR sequencing and RNA sequencing, RNA was extracted from PBMCs using TRIzol. The diagnosis of Graves' disease followed American Thyroid Association guidelines. Patients were recruited from an endocrinology department in Xi'an, China. Each patient gave 7 to 9.5 milliliters of peripheral blood, collected in an EDTA anticoagulant tube. Ficoll Paque Plus density gradient separation was used to isolate PBMCs, and no additional T cell sorting was done. An Agilent 2100 Bioanalyzer and agarose gel were used to check RNA quality, while a NanoDrop 2000 measured RNA concentration. The library was made by multiplex PCR. Instrument on record: Illumina HiSeq 4000. iRepertoire HTBI primers and Arm-PCR amplification of CDR3 regions were used to construct TCR beta libraries. Before sequencing, the PCR products underwent gel purification. The original pipeline was this. Gene usage analysis of CDR3 amino acid clonotypes used the approximately 62 TRBV and 11 to 15 TRBJ segments found across samples. COPE and FqMerger were used to merge filtered high-quality paired reads into contigs. BLAST was used to align contigs to IMGT TRBV, TRBD and TRBJ reference genes, with CDR3 defined following IMGT. Highly expanded clones were defined as clonotypes with a frequency above 0.1%. Shannon entropy was used to measure repertoire diversity, and the Gini coefficient was used to measure V-J evenness. A clonotype was considered public if more than one individual shared it. The public sequencing data were trimmed at Q25 with fastp and processed into clonotypes with MiXCR by TCRdb, which kept only in-frame beta chains. Identical CDR3 proteins give one entry, which carries the most common genes and DNA. The V and J calls come from TCRdb's annotation, not from the publication. The sample records hundreds of thousands of distinct CDR3 sequences, 16% of which are singletons. Of the sample, just under 30% falls within the top ten clones.

In the germline V gene, CDR1 corresponds to MNHEY and CDR2 to SVGEGT. Taken from cysteine to phenylalanine, the CDR3 has 15 residues. The only DNA kept is the CDR3, 45 bases in frame from the first base. Cut back by 2 bases and 2 bases, the V and J ends lie 11 bases apart. This clonotype was observed many times. What antigen it recognizes has not been identified. Base qualities are not at hand, and no much larger clone is one base apart. These sequences were also reported in another study, on T cells in Graves' hyperthyroidism and ophthalmopathy. As the second publication notes: Graves' hyperthyroidism was defined as stable when no progression to ophthalmopathy occurred over 18 months of follow-up. The hyperthyroidism patients were between 18 and 65 years old and newly diagnosed, with a disease duration of less than 2 months. Patients with uncontrolled infections, other autoimmune diseases, pregnancy or lactation were excluded. Diagnoses relied on clinical symptoms, serum thyroxine and TRAb, thyroid ultrasound and orbital computed tomography. For the first round of RT-PCR on the TCR CDR3, the HTBI primer set was used together with the Qiagen OneStep RT-PCR kit. Most expanded thyroid clonotypes (frequency above 0.001) were also detected in blood, a finding suggesting that blood repertoires may reflect thyroid immune responses. A 13 V-J signature model separated ophthalmopathy from stable hyperthyroidism, with 87.88% sensitivity and 81.08% specificity in cross-validation and 80%/75% in testing. In validation, the model predicted progression to ophthalmopathy a median of about 6 months before onset, with approximately 68% sensitivity and more than 72% specificity. To identify TCR V-J signatures that set the groups apart, the researchers used a discovery cohort of roughly 100 patients, made up of 40 to 45 with Graves' ophthalmopathy and 57 with stable Graves' hyperthyroidism. Prospective prediction of ophthalmopathy was tested in an independent validation cohort consisting of 18 hyperthyroidism patients and over 15 patients who later progressed to ophthalmopathy. The 95 to 100 discovery patients were randomly split 7:3 into training and test sets. Thyroid tissue and blood T-cell repertoires from about six Graves' hyperthyroidism patients were also compared in the study. After sampling, hyperthyroidism patients received methimazole starting at 30 mg daily, and ophthalmopathy patients received high-dose intravenous methylprednisolone. Libraries were constructed in a second round of multiplex PCR, after which size selection and purification were performed. The libraries were sequenced on an Illumina HiSeq2000 using paired-end 100 bp reads. SOAPnuke was used to process the raw data, with reads discarded if the reads contained adapters or uncalled bases, had a mean Phred below 15, or lacked an exact constant-primer or identifier match. COPE v1.2.5 was used to merge high-quality paired reads, and clonotypes were defined as unique nucleotide sequences. Clonotypes were aligned to IMGT TRBV, TRBD and TRBJ reference segments using MiTCR v1.1. Only V-J combinations with frequency above 0.0001, covering 99.2% of repertoires, were analysed. The TCS score was defined as the ratio of F50 (clonal expansion) to E x V (chaos), calculated using BLOSUM62-based TCRdist between CDR3 peptides within each V-J. Welch's t-statistics and random forest reduced 514 V-J features to about 12, which were used in a naive Bayes classifier (R e1071). Sample size was not statistically predetermined, and investigators were not blinded to group allocation. The paper describes TCR Vbeta CDR3 sequencing of 130 to 150 peripheral blood samples, made up of under 50 ophthalmopathy patients, around 78 hyperthyroidism patients and 17 progressor patients.

The source material was peripheral blood mononuclear cells (PBMCs), sampled at new diagnosis, from a patient treated with antithyroid drugs. The receptor comes from a middle-aged man with Graves disease. Donor details come from another sample of the same person, matched by shared clones. Rearrangement joined TRBV6-2 or TRBV6-3 to TRBJ2-3; TRBD2 could be the D gene, as 6 bases match. In nucleotide form, the sequence is TGTGCCAGCAGTTACCGGGGACTGTACACAGATACGCAGTATTTT. This yields the protein CASSYRGLYTDTQYF.